This note documents a single TCR beta chain sequence. CDR3 length: 14 amino acids. Germline V CDR1 and CDR2: LNHDA, SQIVND (reference sequence). With V trimmed by 3 bases and J by 4 bases, 5 bases remained unmatched. This sample is drawn from a study of blood T cell repertoires in COVID-19. Study-level information: PBMCs, B-cell-depleted T cells, or T cells were the source of the cDNA or gDNA that made up the material.

Per the original data handling: Nucleated cell counts were estimated from reference gene primer amplification. Produced via immunoSEQ multiplex PCR; TCRdb's table is partial and in-frame only. V, J and clone size are those of that table, while D and trimming were read from the DNA. The table shows 300,000 or so clones, with about 90% occurring only once. The V gene is TRBV19, the J gene TRBJ1-2; TRBD1 matches at 7 bases. The TCR sequence derives from a middle-aged woman with acute or convalescent COVID-19. Sequenced input: peripheral blood. CDR3 nucleotide sequence: TGTGCCAGTAGTATGGGGACAGCCTCCTATGGCTACACCTTC. Translated, it gives CASSMGTASYGYTF.